These T cell receptor beta chains were read from a single sample in a study of T cells in Graves' hyperthyroidism and ophthalmopathy. MiXCR was run by TCRdb on the multiplex PCR reads, yielding one entry per CDR3 protein. The top ten clones hold over 15% of a sample with around 700,000 distinct CDR3 sequences, roughly 20% of them seen once. Input material: blood. These receptors were taken from a woman in her 50s with Graves' hyperthyroidism that later progressed to Graves' ophthalmopathy. Each CDR3 is given with its conserved first and last residue. A D gene is named only where the DNA matches it firmly. Some rows have no size entry. The others give once, few or many, or a class for an expanded clone.

j_gene,abundance,d_gene,len,v_gene,CDR3aa,CDR3nt
TRBJ2-5,NA,TRBD2,16,TRBV20-1,CSARGGLAGGPGTQYF,TGCAGTGCTAGAGGTGGACTAGCGGGGGGGCCGGGGACCCAGTACTTC
TRBJ2-1,many,TRBD2,15,TRBV2,CASEGGLAGDDEQFF,TGTGCCAGCGAGGGAGGACTAGCGGGGGACGATGAGCAGTTCTTC
TRBJ2-5,NA,NA,13,TRBV14,CASSPANQETQYF,TGTGCCAGCAGCCCCGCGAACCAAGAGACCCAGTACTTC
TRBJ2-5,many,NA,13,TRBV12-5,CASGSDNDETQYF,TGTGCTAGTGGTTCCGACAATGACGAGACCCAGTACTTC
TRBJ1-3,NA,NA,14,TRBV19,CASRSGGSGNTIYF,TGTGCCAGTAGGTCCGGAGGCTCTGGAAACACCATATATTTT
TRBJ1-1,many,NA,13,TRBV3-1,CASSQEVETEAFF,TGTGCCAGCAGCCAAGAGGTGGAGACTGAAGCTTTCTTT
TRBJ1-6,many,TRBD1,15,TRBV16,CASSQRQGGNSPLHF,TGTGCCAGCAGCCAACGGCAGGGGGGCAATTCACCCCTCCACTTT
TRBJ1-2,few,TRBD1,15,TRBV6-1,CASSQTGVLNYGYTF,TGTGCCAGCAGTCAAACAGGGGTTCTTAACTATGGCTACACCTTC
TRBJ2-2,NA,NA,14,TRBV5-1,CASSFGGVAGELFF,TGCGCCAGCAGCTTCGGGGGCGTAGCCGGGGAGCTGTTTTTT
TRBJ2-5,NA,TRBD1,12,TRBV29-1,CSARQGFETQYF,TGCAGCGCCCGACAGGGGTTCGAGACCCAGTACTTC
TRBJ1-2,NA,NA,12,TRBV2,CASIAAGYGYTF,TGTGCCAGCATCGCGGCGGGATATGGCTACACCTTC
TRBJ2-2,NA,TRBD2,16,TRBV6-5,CASSYSWGGETGELFF,TGTGCCAGCAGTTACTCTTGGGGGGGAGAGACCGGGGAGCTGTTTTTT
TRBJ2-6,NA,NA,16,TRBV7-9,CASSLTIGAGANVLTF,TGTGCCAGCAGCTTAACCATCGGGGCCGGGGCCAACGTCCTGACTTTC
TRBJ2-6,NA,TRBD1,15,TRBV19,CASRRQGGGANVLTF,TGTGCCAGTAGACGACAGGGGGGTGGGGCCAACGTCCTGACTTTC
TRBJ2-2,NA,TRBD1,15,TRBV4-2,CASSETGGVSGELFF,TGTGCCAGCAGCGAGACAGGGGGCGTGTCCGGGGAGCTGTTTTTT
TRBJ2-3,few,NA,13,TRBV30,CAWTRGGTDTQYF,TGTGCCTGGACTCGGGGAGGCACAGATACGCAGTATTTT
TRBJ2-3,many,NA,13,TRBV18,CASSPGGTDTQYF,TGTGCCAGCTCACCAGGGGGCACAGATACGCAGTATTTT
TRBJ1-2,few,NA,13,TRBV5-1,CASSLDGIYGYTF,TGCGCCAGCAGCTTGGACGGGATCTATGGCTACACCTTC
TRBJ2-7,many,TRBD2,16,TRBV20-1,CSARDRLAGGSYEQYF,TGCAGTGCTAGAGATCGGTTAGCGGGGGGCTCCTACGAGCAGTACTTC
TRBJ1-1,many,NA,13,TRBV27,CASRPLRNTEAFF,TGTGCCAGCCGCCCCCTACGGAACACTGAAGCTTTCTTT
TRBJ2-7,NA,NA,13,TRBV15,CATSRTSSYEQYF,TGTGCCACCAGCAGGACAAGCTCCTACGAGCAGTACTTC